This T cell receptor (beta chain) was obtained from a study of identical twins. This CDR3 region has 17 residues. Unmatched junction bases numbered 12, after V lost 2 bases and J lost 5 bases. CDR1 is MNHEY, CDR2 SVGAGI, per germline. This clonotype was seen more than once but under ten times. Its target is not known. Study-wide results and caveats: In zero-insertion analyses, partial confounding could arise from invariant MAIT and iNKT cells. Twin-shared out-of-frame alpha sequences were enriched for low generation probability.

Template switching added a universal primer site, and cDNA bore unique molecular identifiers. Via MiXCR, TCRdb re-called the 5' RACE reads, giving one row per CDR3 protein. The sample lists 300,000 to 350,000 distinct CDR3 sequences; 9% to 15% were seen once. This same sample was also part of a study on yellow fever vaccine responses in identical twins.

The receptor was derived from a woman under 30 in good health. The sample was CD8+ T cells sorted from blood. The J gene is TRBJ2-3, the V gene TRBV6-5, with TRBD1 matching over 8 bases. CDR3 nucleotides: TGTGCCAGCAGTTACCGACCACAGGGGGGTGAGGGAGATACGCAGTATTTT. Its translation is CASSYRPQGGEGDTQYF.